This TCR beta chain emerged from a study of control samples from healthy donors and cancer patients. Sequenced by immunoSEQ multiplex PCR; TCRdb stores in-frame clones only, minus some. The table has about 120,000 clones, about 91% seen once. This clone was seen a handful of times. Trimming took off 5 bases at V and 1 base at J, with 14 bases between the two ends. Germline-derived CDR1 and CDR2 are SEHNR and FQNEAQ (reference sequence). The CDR3 totals 15 residues. Material: blood. This TCR was sampled from a man aged 35-49 years in good health. The chain uses TRBV7-9 and TRBJ1-1; TRBD1 is a possible D gene (6 bases). The chain's CDR3 is CASSNAKQGNTEAFF. Here the CDR3 DNA reads TGTGCCAGCAGCAATGCTAAACAGGGGAACACTGAAGCTTTCTTT.